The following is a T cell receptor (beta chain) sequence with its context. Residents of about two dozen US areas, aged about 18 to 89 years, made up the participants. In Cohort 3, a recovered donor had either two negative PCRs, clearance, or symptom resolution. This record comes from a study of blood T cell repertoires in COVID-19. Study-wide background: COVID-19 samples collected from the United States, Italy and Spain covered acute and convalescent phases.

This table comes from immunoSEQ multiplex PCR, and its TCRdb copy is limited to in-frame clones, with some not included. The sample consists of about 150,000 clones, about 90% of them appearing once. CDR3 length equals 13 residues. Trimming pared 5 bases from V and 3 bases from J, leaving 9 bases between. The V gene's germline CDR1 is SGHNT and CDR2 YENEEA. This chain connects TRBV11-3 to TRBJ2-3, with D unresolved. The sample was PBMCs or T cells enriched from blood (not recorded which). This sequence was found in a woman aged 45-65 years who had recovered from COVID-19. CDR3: CASSPDGTDTQYF. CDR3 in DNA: TGTGCCAGCAGCCCCGACGGGACAGATACGCAGTATTTT. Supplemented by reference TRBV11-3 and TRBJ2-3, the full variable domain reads EAGVVQSPRYKIIEKKQPVAFWCNPISGHNTLYWYLQNLGQGPELLIRYENEEAVDDSQLPKDRFSAERLKGVDSTLKIQPAELGDSAVYLCASSPDGTDTQYFGPGTRLTVL.